This T cell receptor (beta chain) was observed in a study of blood T cell dynamics during melanoma immunotherapy. Study-wide background: First-line therapy was either pembrolizumab or nivolumab with ipilimumab for metastatic melanoma.

DNA loading was fixed at 350 ng for all bulk PBMC samples. Assay: immunoSEQ multiplex PCR; the TCRdb copy retains only in-frame clones and omits some. The sample has approximately 13,000 clones, roughly 80% seen once. Time point defined: pre-treatment baseline. Patients had no prior systemic cancer treatment, immunosuppressants or other active cancers. The starting material was blood, obtained from a patient treated with checkpoint blockade. This TCR came from a human donor with melanoma.

CDR3 nucleotide sequence: TGTGCCAGCAAGGGGGGTGGCAATCAGCCCCAGCATTTT. Translation gives CASKGGGNQPQHF. V usage is TRBV6-1 and J usage is TRBJ1-5; possibly TRBD1 for D (6 bases). CDR1 MNHNS and CDR2 SASEGT come from the germline V gene. The CDR3 runs 13 residues. Deletions cut 7 bases from V and 2 bases from J, with 9 bases between.